Each of the 18 T cell receptor beta chains below was sequenced from the same sample in a study of CD8 T cells in ankylosing spondylitis. One entry per CDR3 protein, called by TCRdb with MiXCR from the 5' RACE reads. The sample shows about 160,000 distinct CDR3 sequences, 9.8% of them seen only once. Sequenced material: blood, either unsorted or a sorted T cell fraction (not recorded which). The receptors shown here come from a female donor with ankylosing spondylitis or in good health (not recorded which).

This clonotype was observed at least ten times. The chain links TRBV4-3 to TRBJ2-7, with D uncertain. Trimming stripped 1 base from V and 3 bases from J, with 10 bases between. Germline-derived CDR1 and CDR2 are LGHNA and YSLEER. The CDR3 is 14 amino acids. The CDR3 DNA sequence: TGCGCCAGCAGCCAAGTAGTCACCATCTACGAGCAGTACTTC. Translated, it gives CASSQVVTIYEQYF.

This clonotype was recorded many times. The chain carries TRBV30 and TRBJ2-7; D gene uncertain. Looked up from germline, CDR1 is GTSNPN and CDR2 is SVGIG (reference sequence). The CDR3 runs 13 residues. V was pared by 0 bases and J by 0 bases, with 6 bases between. The CDR3 region has the DNA TGTGCCTGGAGTGTGGGCAGCTCCTACGAGCAGTACTTC. It is translated as CAWSVGSSYEQYF. Full variable domain (rest looked up from reference TRBV30 and TRBJ2-7): SQTIHQWPATLVQPVGSPLSLECTVEGTSNPNLYWYRQAAGRGLQLLFYSVGIGQISSEVPQNLSASRPQDRQFILSSKKLLLSDSGFYLCAWSVGSSYEQYFGPGTRLTVT.

This sequence joins TRBV7-9 and TRBJ1-2; TRBD1 is a possible D gene (5 bases). The germline V gene has CDR1 SEHNR and CDR2 FQNEAQ (reference sequence). Trimming took 5 bases from V and 2 from J, leaving 15 bases between them. This CDR3 comprises 15 residues. The CDR3 nucleotides are TGTGCCAGCAGCCCCCGGATAGGGGCCAACTATGGCTACACCTTC. Residues: CASSPRIGANYGYTF.

The chain employs TRBV7-9 and TRBJ1-2; TRBD1 might be the D (5 bases). The CDR3 extends over 15 amino acids. Germline V gene data show CDR1 as SEHNR and CDR2 as FQNEAQ (reference sequence). V lost 5 bases to trimming and J lost 2 bases, with 15 bases between them. In DNA form, the CDR3 reads TGTGCCAGCAGCCTACAGACGGACAAAAACTATGGCTACACCTTC. It encodes CASSLQTDKNYGYTF.

This clonotype has a handful of counts. This chain joins TRBV4-3 and TRBJ2-6; 8 nucleotides match TRBD1. With V trimmed by 5 bases and J by 0 bases, 9 bases remained unmatched. The length of the CDR3 is 18 residues. From germline, CDR1 is LGHNA and CDR2 YSLEER. CDR3 nucleotides: TGCGCCAGCAGCAAAGTTTTCACAGGGGGCTCTGGGGCCAACGTCCTGACTTTC. This gives the protein CASSKVFTGGSGANVLTF.

This sequence joins TRBV12-3 or TRBV12-4 and TRBJ2-7, with 8 bases fitting TRBD2. Unmatched junction bases numbered 4, after V lost 4 bases and J lost 5 bases. This CDR3 has 13 amino acids. The CDR3 nucleotides read TGTGCCAGCAGTTCGACTAGCGCGAACGAGCAGTACTTC. This encodes CASSSTSANEQYF.

The V call is TRBV7-6, the J call TRBJ2-7; D is perhaps TRBD1 (5 bases). V shed 5 bases and J shed 3 bases, with 11 bases lying between them. CDR3 size: 13 residues. CDR1 is SGHVS, CDR2 FNYEAQ, per germline. The chain's CDR3 is CASSPDRNYEQYF. The CDR3 nucleotides read TGTGCCAGCAGCCCTGACAGAAACTACGAGCAGTACTTC.

At least ten counts were recorded for this clonotype. The gene calls are TRBV4-3 and TRBJ1-2; no firm D call. Germline V gene sequence: CDR1 LGHNA, CDR2 YSLEER. This CDR3 region has 15 residues. V was trimmed by 4 bases and J by 5 bases, leaving 17 bases between them. The CDR3 loop is CASSPQPRDLYGYTF. The CDR3, as DNA: TGCGCCAGCAGCCCCCAACCCCGGGATTTATATGGCTACACCTTC.

The chain has TRBV28 and TRBJ2-1; D might be TRBD1 (6 bases). The CDR3 is made up of 16 amino acids. Germline CDR1 MDHEN, CDR2 SYDVKM. V gave up 1 base and J gave up 8 bases, with 18 bases separating them. The CDR3 loop is CASSLYGRQGIDEQFF. As DNA, the CDR3 is TGTGCCAGCAGTTTATATGGTAGGCAGGGGATTGATGAGCAGTTCTTC.

The sample holds many counts of this clonotype. The chain joins TRBV7-6 to TRBJ2-3; D gene ambiguous. Germline assignment: CDR1 SGHVS and CDR2 FNYEAQ. Between the trimmed V and J ends, which lost 4 bases and 2 bases, there was a span of 10 bases. This CDR3 contains 14 residues. CDR3 amino acids: CASSSLAYTDTQYF. Here the CDR3 DNA reads TGTGCCAGCAGCTCGCTTGCATACACAGATACGCAGTATTTT. The whole variable domain, remainder taken from reference TRBV7-6 and TRBJ2-3, is GAGVSQSPRYKVTKRGQDVALRCDPISGHVSLYWYRQALGQGPEFLTYFNYEAQQDKSGLPNDRFSAERPEGSISTLTIQRTEQRDSAMYRCASSSLAYTDTQYFGPGTRLTVL.

This clonotype has a handful of counts. The chain links TRBV27 to TRBJ1-6; TRBD1 aligns across 10 bases. Germline values: CDR1 MNHEY, CDR2 SMNVEV (reference sequence). V dropped 4 bases and J dropped 8; count of bases not matched to a gene: 8. The CDR3 is made up of 16 amino acids. Written as DNA, the CDR3 is TGTGCCAGCAGTTCCTTACAGACAGGGGGCGATTCACCCCTCCACTTT. It specifies CASSSLQTGGDSPLHF.

Details on this clonotype: At one boundary the junction diverges from the germline segment, which might be a read error. The chain couples TRBV12-3 or TRBV12-4 to TRBJ2-7; 10 bases map to TRBD2. The CDR3 has 14 amino acids. CDR3 nucleotide sequence: TGTGCCAGCGGATACTTAGCGGGAGGCTACGAGAAGTACTTC. Translated: CASGYLAGGYEKYF.

The chain has TRBV4-3 and TRBJ2-7, with D perhaps given as TRBD1 or TRBD2 (5 bases each). Germline V gives CDR1 LGHNA, CDR2 YSLEER. The germline V and J ends were trimmed by 4 bases and 4 bases, with 11 bases remaining between them. The CDR3 consists of 13 residues. CDR3 amino acids: CASSPRAGYEQYF. The CDR3 region has the DNA TGCGCCAGCAGCCCGAGGGCAGGGTACGAGCAGTACTTC.

This clonotype has a handful of counts. The gene calls are TRBV7-3 and TRBJ2-2; D is perhaps TRBD2 (5 bases). Trimming shortened V by 6 bases and J by 8 bases, and 16 bases separated the two germline ends. CDR3 length equals 14 residues. Looked up from germline, CDR1 is SGHTA and CDR2 is FQGTGA. The CDR3 sequence is CASSLSPPGGELFF. CDR3 sequence (DNA): TGTGCCAGCAGTCTTTCCCCCCCGGGAGGGGAGCTGTTTTTT.

The chain has TRBV9 and TRBJ2-3; TRBD2 agrees at 7 bases. The trim removed 7 bases at V and 3 bases at J, leaving 17 bases unmatched. CDR3 length: 17 amino acids. The V gene's germline CDR1 is SGDLS and CDR2 YYNGEE. Written as DNA, the CDR3 is TGTGCCAGCTCCAATGGGGCTAGCGGAGGCGAGACAGATACGCAGTATTTT. Protein: CASSNGASGGETDTQYF.

Remarks on this clonotype: In this CDR3 the conserved last residue, phenylalanine or tryptophan, is missing, so a read error is likely. The chain joins TRBV18 to TRBJ2-1, with 12 nucleotides matching TRBD2. Germline V gives CDR1 KGHSH, CDR2 LQKENI. The V gene end was trimmed by 6 bases and the J gene end by 2 bases; junction bases not matched to a gene: 8. This CDR3 is built from 17 residues. This chain's CDR3 is CASSYIRTSGTYNEQFL. The CDR3 region has the DNA TGTGCCAGCTCTTATATCAGGACTAGCGGGACCTACAATGAGCAGTTCTTA.

The table lists this clonotype with a few counts. The V gene is TRBV14, the J gene TRBJ2-1; D remains ambiguous. Trimming took off 1 base at V and 0 bases at J, with 10 bases between the two ends. The CDR3 consists of 16 residues. Germline V lookup: CDR1 SGHDN, CDR2 FVKESK. CDR3 sequence: CASSQATSYSYNEQFF. In nucleotides, the CDR3 is TGTGCCAGCAGCCAAGCTACGTCATACTCCTACAATGAGCAGTTCTTC. The entire variable domain, with the rest obtained from reference TRBV14 and TRBJ2-1, is as follows: EAGVTQFPSHSVIEKGQTVTLRCDPISGHDNLYWYRRVMGKEIKFLLHFVKESKQDESGMPNNRFLAERTGGTYSTLKVQPAELEDSGVYFCASSQATSYSYNEQFFGPGTRLTVL.

The V and J genes are TRBV3-1 and TRBJ2-7; D is unclear. Germline assignment: CDR1 LGHDT and CDR2 YNNKEL (reference sequence). There are 11 residues in the CDR3. Trimming removed 7 bases at V and 3 bases at J, with 7 bases between. The CDR3 protein is CASNDGYEQYF. Written as DNA, the CDR3 is TGTGCCAGCAACGACGGCTACGAGCAGTACTTC.